The clone carrying this TCR beta chain was detected only a few times. Germline V gene data show CDR1 as MNHEY and CDR2 as SVGAGI. The CDR3 contains 12 residues. Deletions cut 4 bases from V and 5 bases from J, with 9 bases between. This entry belongs to a study of blood T cell repertoires in COVID-19. Profiling relied on immunoSEQ multiplex PCR, and the TCRdb table lists in-frame clones only, not all of them. Of 200,000 to 250,000 clones in the sample, roughly 88% were seen once. Participant reports of clinical history set cohort assignment. Participants classified as exposed had met a COVID-19 case within 2 weeks before study entry.

The source is a woman in her 30s who had been exposed to COVID-19. This rearrangement joins TRBV6-5 to TRBJ2-7; weak D call: TRBD2 (5 bases). Sequenced material: PBMCs or T cells enriched from blood (not recorded which). The CDR3 DNA follows: TGTGCCAGCAGTTCCCTGACTAACGAGCAGTACTTC. It encodes CASSSLTNEQYF.